This section outlines one T cell receptor (beta chain) sequence together with its context. Its antigen is still unknown. The data were obtained in a study of T cell repertoires in cytomegalovirus infection. Study at large: Selection of CMV epitopes for the study included recently identified HLA-C-restricted and well-studied HLA-B-restricted ones.

Via MiXCR, TCRdb re-called the reads, giving one row per CDR3 protein. This table holds a few hundred thousand distinct CDR3 sequences, around 40% found once. CDR1 and CDR2 (germline): SGHAT, FQNNGV. Trimming took off 1 base at V and 5 bases at J, with 8 bases between the two ends. This CDR3 comprises 14 residues. General study findings and limits: Across the ex vivo response, the dominant clonotypes were HLA-C-restricted CMV-specific TCR beta clonotypes. Cumulative frequency of public TCR beta families picked out carriers of CMV plus the relevant HLA.

The source of this sequence is a human donor in good health (CMV status not recorded). Some clones in this sample may be carry-over from other donors' samples. The V gene is TRBV11-2, the J gene TRBJ2-2; D not resolved. Sequences were derived from cultured PBMCs, sampled from culture after CMV antigen stimulation. The CDR3 DNA reads as TGTGCCAGCAGCTTAGCACCTCAGACCGGGGAGCTGTTTTTT. Protein product: CASSLAPQTGELFF. Combining the CDR3 with reference TRBV11-2 and TRBJ2-2 gives the whole variable domain EAGVAQSPRYKIIEKRQSVAFWCNPISGHATLYWYQQILGQGPKLLIQFQNNGVVDDSQLPKDRFSAERLKGVDSTLKIQPAKLEDSAVYLCASSLAPQTGELFFGEGSRLTVL.